Listed here are 27 T cell receptor beta chains from one sample, sequenced in a study of beta chain features in type 1 diabetes. Expressed TCRB transcripts got sequenced, as all isolated RNA was reverse transcribed. Libraries were prepared by immunoSEQ multiplex PCR; TCRdb keeps only in-frame clonotypes and omits some of them. The sample holds 500,000 to 650,000 clones; around 12% are singletons and the top ten take 0.09% to 0.15%. General study findings and limits: Shortening that was moderate but significant affected the TCRB CDR3s of Type 1 diabetes patients in all four CD4+ subsets.

These receptors' antigens are unknown. Sequencing input: naive CD4+ T cells from blood. Receptors were obtained from a man aged 30 to 45 with type 1 diabetes.

V usage is TRBV4-1 and J usage is TRBJ1-5, with unresolved D. Trimming removed 2 bases from V and 4 bases from J, with 6 bases in between. CDR3 length equals 13 residues. In germline, CDR1 is MGHRA, CDR2 YSYEKL. In DNA, the CDR3 is TGCGCCAGCAGCCAACCGGGGAATCAGCCCCAGCATTTT. Amino acid sequence: CASSQPGNQPQHF.

This clone was found a few times. The chain recombines TRBV5-6 with TRBJ2-6; 10 bases agree with TRBD2. The V gene end was trimmed by 4 bases and the J gene end by 2 bases; junction bases not matched to a gene: 9. In germline, CDR1 is SGHDT, CDR2 YYEEEE. The CDR3 covers 18 residues. CDR3 loop: CASSPFNSGGPGANVLTF. The CDR3 nucleotides read TGTGCCAGCAGCCCGTTTAATAGCGGGGGGCCTGGGGCCAACGTCCTGACTTTC.

V and J are TRBV5-1 and TRBJ1-4; no definite D call. Trimming cost V 4 bases and J 5 bases, with 9 bases left between them. The CDR3 has 13 residues. Germline assignment: CDR1 SGHRS and CDR2 YFSETQ. CDR3 sequence: CASSPTGNEKLFF. The DNA of the CDR3 is TGCGCCAGCAGCCCGACGGGGAATGAAAAACTGTTTTTT.

The V and J genes are TRBV5-1 and TRBJ2-7; 11 bases are a match to TRBD2. CDR3 length: 15 residues. CDR1 and CDR2 from the germline V gene are SGHRS and YFSETQ. Losses at the gene ends were 4 bases for V and 2 bases for J; bases not matched to a gene: 5. DNA for the CDR3: TGCGCCAGCAGCCCGGGACTAGCGGAAGCCTACGAGCAGTACTTC. This translates into CASSPGLAEAYEQYF.

The chain combines TRBV28 with TRBJ2-2; the D call may be TRBD1 or TRBD2 (5 bases each). V shed 5 bases and J shed 0 bases, with 10 bases lying between them. The CDR3 consists of 15 residues. CDR1 is MDHEN, CDR2 SYDVKM, per germline. Here the CDR3 reads CASSAPGPNTGELFF. CDR3 sequence (DNA): TGTGCCAGCAGTGCACCGGGACCGAACACCGGGGAGCTGTTTTTT. The variable domain in full, with the rest retrieved from reference TRBV28 and TRBJ2-2, is DVKVTQSSRYLVKRTGEKVFLECVQDMDHENMFWYRQDPGLGLRLIYFSYDVKMKEKGDIPEGYSVSREKKERFSLILESASTNQTSMYLCASSAPGPNTGELFFGEGSRLTVL.

The sample holds a few counts of this clone. The chain couples TRBV14 to TRBJ2-2, with D tentatively TRBD1 (6 bases). The CDR3 runs 13 residues. The germline V gene encodes CDR1 SGHDN and CDR2 FVKESK. Trimming removed 6 bases at V and 7 bases at J, with 12 bases between. The chain's CDR3 is CASRLTGLGELFF. The CDR3 bases are TGTGCCAGCAGGCTAACAGGGCTCGGGGAGCTGTTTTTT.

In DNA form, the CDR3 reads TGTGCCAGCAGCTTTGACACCCGTCAGCCCCAGCATTTT. Its translation: CASSFDTRQPQHF. This sequence joins TRBV11-2 and TRBJ1-5; D gene uncertain. The CDR3 is 13 residues long. The V end lost 3 bases, the J end lost 6 bases, and 9 bases lay between the germline ends. Germline V gene lookup returns CDR1 SGHAT and CDR2 FQNNGV.

This chain uses TRBV5-1 with TRBJ1-2, with D perhaps matching TRBD1 (6 bases). V dropped 4 bases and J dropped 6 bases, with 10 bases sitting between them. Germline V gene sequence: CDR1 SGHRS, CDR2 YFSETQ. CDR3 length: 12 residues. The CDR3 is CASSTGTDGYTF. For the CDR3, the DNA is TGCGCCAGCAGCACAGGGACGGATGGCTACACCTTC.

The CDR3 coding sequence is TGCGCCAGCAGCCAAGATCCCACGACAGGGACAGGCAATTCACCCCTCCACTTT. Its protein product is CASSQDPTTGTGNSPLHF. The chain is built from TRBV4-3 and TRBJ1-6; 8 positions agree with TRBD1. The CDR3 is made up of 18 amino acids. With 0 bases clipped from V and 7 bases from J, the junction kept 11 bases outside the gene matches. The germline CDR1 and CDR2 sequences are LGHNA and YSLEER.

This clone has just a few counts. The chain links TRBV7-3 to TRBJ2-2; D is uncertain. CDR3 length equals 12 residues. Germline CDR1 is SGHTA and CDR2 is FQGTGA. V was cut by 5 bases and J by 6 bases, with 7 bases left in between. The CDR3 DNA is TGTGCCAGCAGCCTGGTACCCGGGGAGCTGTTTTTT. This encodes CASSLVPGELFF. The full variable domain, with the rest looked up from reference TRBV7-3 and TRBJ2-2, is GAGVSQTPSNKVTEKGKYVELRCDPISGHTALYWYRQSLGQGPEFLIYFQGTGAADDSGLPNDRFFAVRPEGSVSTLKIQRTERGDSAVYLCASSLVPGELFFGEGSRLTVL.

This clone was found a few times. The chain joins TRBV4-3 to TRBJ2-6; possible D gene TRBD1, 5 bases. CDR1 and CDR2 (germline): LGHNA, YSLEER. Trimming removed 4 bases at V and 0 bases at J, with 19 bases between. The CDR3 is 19 amino acids. The CDR3 loop is CASSLDRGQVNSGANVLTF. The CDR3 region has the DNA TGCGCCAGCAGCCTAGATAGGGGCCAAGTGAACTCTGGGGCCAACGTCCTGACTTTC.

The chain joins TRBV5-6 to TRBJ2-2, with D unresolved. The CDR3 has 14 amino acids. V shed 1 base and J shed 1 base, with 5 bases lying between them. Germline lookup yields CDR1 SGHDT and CDR2 YYEEEE. CDR3 region: CASSLSRNTGELFF. The CDR3 bases are TGTGCCAGCAGCTTGTCACGGAACACCGGGGAGCTGTTTTTT.

In nucleotides, the CDR3 is TGCAGCGTGAGGACGGGAGGGAAAGGGGAACTGTTTTTT. Amino acid sequence: CSVRTGGKGELFF. This chain uses TRBV29-1 with TRBJ1-4, with a possible D match to TRBD1 (5 bases). V gave up 6 bases and J gave up 12 bases, with 20 bases separating them. The CDR3 loop spans 13 amino acids. Germline-derived CDR1 and CDR2 are SQVTM and ANQGSEA. The variable domain in full, with the rest retrieved from reference TRBV29-1 and TRBJ1-4, is SAVISQKPSRDICQRGTSLTIQCQVDSQVTMMFWYRQQPGQSLTLIATANQGSEATYESGFVIDKFPISRPNLTFSTLTVSNMSPEDSSIYLCSVRTGGKGELFFGSGTQLSVL.

This clone has only a few counts. V and J are TRBV30 and TRBJ2-5; unclear D gene. This CDR3 contains 11 residues. Germline loops: CDR1 GTSNPN, CDR2 SVGIG (reference sequence). V lost 2 bases and J lost 2, with 3 bases in between. Written as DNA, the CDR3 is TGTGCCTGGAGTATGCAAGAGACCCAGTACTTC. This encodes CAWSMQETQYF. Filled out from reference TRBV30 and TRBJ2-5, the complete variable domain reads SQTIHQWPATLVQPVGSPLSLECTVEGTSNPNLYWYRQAAGRGLQLLFYSVGIGQISSEVPQNLSASRPQDRQFILSSKKLLLSDSGFYLCAWSMQETQYFGPGTRLLVL.

V is TRBV28 and J is TRBJ1-4; D possibly corresponds to TRBD1 (5 bases). Trimming removed 6 bases from V and 5 bases from J, with 16 bases in between. CDR1 is MDHEN, CDR2 SYDVKM, per germline. The CDR3 loop spans 15 amino acids. CDR3 nucleotide sequence: TGTGCCAGCAGCCCAGCAACAGGCCCGAATGAAAAACTGTTTTTT. Residues: CASSPATGPNEKLFF.

This clone was seen only a few times. This rearrangement joins TRBV30 to TRBJ1-5, with D unclear. Germline CDR1 and CDR2: GTSNPN and SVGIG (reference sequence). There are 13 residues in the CDR3. V was shortened by 3 bases and J by 4 bases, with 10 bases between the two germline ends. CDR3 amino acids: CAWRHPGNQPQHF. The CDR3 DNA reads TGTGCCTGGAGACATCCGGGGAATCAGCCCCAGCATTTT.

The genes are TRBV11-3 and TRBJ2-3; D is unclear. The V gene's germline CDR1 is SGHNT and CDR2 YENEEA. This CDR3 spans 15 amino acids. V was cut by 1 base and J by 1 base, with 9 bases left in between. The CDR3: CASSLGFAGTDTQYF. The CDR3 DNA is TGTGCCAGCAGCTTAGGCTTCGCGGGCACAGATACGCAGTATTTT.

The V gene is TRBV5-1, the J gene TRBJ1-3; D perhaps matches TRBD1 (5 bases). This CDR3 is built from 15 residues. CDR1 is SGHRS, CDR2 YFSETQ, per germline. With 8 bases removed from V and 2 bases from J, the gap between germline ends came to 17 bases. In DNA form, the CDR3 reads TGCGCCAGTGGCGAGGGGATTGGTGCTGGAAACACCATATATTTT. It specifies CASGEGIGAGNTIYF.

The chain recombines TRBV28 with TRBJ2-5; D call uncertain. Germline V CDR1 and CDR2: MDHEN, SYDVKM. The CDR3 covers 11 residues. With 8 bases removed from V and 11 bases from J, the gap between germline ends came to 15 bases. In nucleotides, the CDR3 is TGTGCCAGCGGACCTCCAGGACCGCAGTACTTC. This translates into CASGPPGPQYF.

This clone has only a few counts. This chain uses TRBV18 with TRBJ2-6; a possible D gene is TRBD2 (5 bases). CDR1 is KGHSH and CDR2 is LQKENI in the germline V gene. This CDR3 has 15 amino acids. V was shortened by 4 bases and J by 0 bases, with 7 bases between the two germline ends. The CDR3 bases are TGTGCCAGCTCACTAGGGAGCTCTGGGGCCAACGTCCTGACTTTC. Protein sequence: CASSLGSSGANVLTF.

This chain's CDR3 is CASSYSGQNTGELFF. CDR3 nucleotides: TGTGCCAGCAGCTACTCGGGACAGAACACCGGGGAGCTGTTTTTT. The chain couples TRBV7-3 to TRBJ2-2, with D possibly matching TRBD1 (6 bases). CDR1 is SGHTA and CDR2 is FQGTGA in the germline V gene. The CDR3 has 15 residues. The V end was cut by 4 bases, the J end by 1 base, with 10 bases between.

Only a few counts were recorded for this clone. The CDR3 is CASSLAAGVYEQYF. The DNA of the CDR3 is TGTGCCAGCAGCTTAGCCGCAGGGGTTTACGAGCAGTACTTC. The rearrangement links TRBV7-2 to TRBJ2-7, with a tentative D call TRBD1 (6 bases). Trimming removed 0 bases at V and 4 bases at J, with 10 bases between. Germline V lookup: CDR1 SGHTA, CDR2 FQGNSA. The CDR3 loop spans 14 amino acids.

This clone was picked up a small number of times. The V and J genes are TRBV7-9 and TRBJ2-7; the D is unclear. CDR3 size: 15 residues. The V end was cut by 2 bases, the J end by 0 bases, with 11 bases between. Germline loops: CDR1 SEHNR, CDR2 FQNEAQ (reference sequence). In DNA, the CDR3 is TGTGCCAGCAGCTTAACGTGGGGAAGCTCCTACGAGCAGTACTTC. Encoded protein: CASSLTWGSSYEQYF.

The chain joins TRBV4-3 to TRBJ2-2; D unclear. Germline lookup yields CDR1 LGHNA and CDR2 YSLEER. This CDR3 comprises 14 residues. V lost 1 base to trimming and J lost 4 bases, with 7 bases between them. The CDR3 sequence: CASSQVEFTGELFF. CDR3 sequence (DNA): TGCGCCAGCAGCCAAGTTGAATTCACCGGGGAGCTGTTTTTT.

The gene calls are TRBV18 and TRBJ1-6, with no clear D. Trimming took off 0 bases at V and 10 bases at J, with 10 bases between the two ends. Germline V CDR1 and CDR2: KGHSH, LQKENI. The CDR3 spans 14 residues. The CDR3 sequence: CASSPPAGNSPLHF. CDR3 coding DNA: TGTGCCAGCTCACCACCGGCGGGTAACTCACCCCTCCACTTT.

The sample holds a few counts of this clone. J is TRBJ2-5 and V is TRBV7-9; TRBD2 matches 13 bases. V lost 5 bases, J lost 5 bases, and 14 bases stayed unmatched. The germline CDR1 and CDR2 sequences are SEHNR and FQNEAQ (reference sequence). The CDR3 spans 18 residues. CDR3 nucleotide sequence: TGTGCCAGCAGCCCACGCCTGGGACTAGCGGGGTTCAGGGAGACCCAGTACTTC. This codes for CASSPRLGLAGFRETQYF.

This clone occurred many times. The V call is TRBV19, the J call TRBJ2-1; 9 bases are a match to TRBD1. CDR3 length equals 13 residues. Germline trimming cut 7 bases from V and 6 bases from J; bases unmatched to any gene: 4. Germline CDR1 is LNHDA and CDR2 is SQIVND (reference sequence). CDR3 residues: CASTGQGFNEQFF. The DNA for the CDR3 is TGTGCCAGTACCGGACAGGGGTTCAATGAGCAGTTCTTC.